The rows below give T cell receptor beta chains drawn from one sample of a study of blood T cell repertoires in COVID-19. Produced via immunoSEQ multiplex PCR; TCRdb's table is partial and in-frame only. The table includes 250,000 to 400,000 clones, around 88% detected once. Source material: peripheral blood. The origin of the receptors is a woman in her 30s with COVID-19, enrolled during active disease. CDR3s include the opening cysteine and the closing phenylalanine or tryptophan. A D gene is named only where the DNA matches it firmly. Size values are once, few and many counts, or a class for expanded clones, and some rows have none.

d_gene: .
j_gene: TRBJ1-2
abundance: .
v_gene: TRBV6-5
CDR3aa: CATPSQGRLGGYTF
CDR3nt: TGTGCCACTCCCAGTCAGGGAAGGTTGGGTGGCTACACCTTC

d_gene: TRBD2
j_gene: TRBJ2-1
abundance: .
v_gene: TRBV10-2
CDR3aa: CASSELANYNEQFF
CDR3nt: TGCGCCAGCAGTGAACTAGCGAACTACAATGAGCAGTTCTTC

d_gene: .
j_gene: TRBJ1-1
abundance: .
v_gene: TRBV28
CDR3aa: CASGGFVLTEAFF
CDR3nt: TGTGCCAGCGGCGGGTTTGTTTTGACTGAAGCTTTCTTT

d_gene: .
j_gene: TRBJ2-1
abundance: .
v_gene: TRBV3-1/TRBV3-2
CDR3aa: CASSQDSRWNEQFF
CDR3nt: TGTGCCAGCAGCCAAGATTCCAGGTGGAATGAGCAGTTCTTC

d_gene: .
j_gene: TRBJ2-5
abundance: .
v_gene: TRBV2
CDR3aa: CASSEGQAQWETQYF
CDR3nt: TGTGCCAGCAGTGAAGGACAGGCCCAGTGGGAGACCCAGTACTTC

d_gene: TRBD1
j_gene: TRBJ1-1
abundance: .
v_gene: TRBV5-4
CDR3aa: CASSAFRGQTEAFF
CDR3nt: TGTGCCAGCAGCGCGTTCAGGGGGCAAACTGAAGCTTTCTTT

d_gene: TRBD1
j_gene: TRBJ2-2
abundance: .
v_gene: TRBV3-1/TRBV3-2
CDR3aa: CASLGGRGLAGELFF
CDR3nt: TGTGCCAGCCTAGGGGGCAGGGGGCTTGCCGGGGAGCTGTTTTTT

d_gene: TRBD1
j_gene: TRBJ2-2
abundance: .
v_gene: TRBV2
CDR3aa: CASSVQGANTGELFF
CDR3nt: TGTGCCAGCAGTGTACAGGGGGCTAACACCGGGGAGCTGTTTTTT

d_gene: TRBD2
j_gene: TRBJ2-1
abundance: .
v_gene: TRBV7-7
CDR3aa: CASSHPRLAGGRYNEQFF
CDR3nt: TGTGCCAGCAGTCACCCCCGACTAGCGGGGGGGCGGTACAATGAGCAGTTCTTC

d_gene: .
j_gene: TRBJ2-2
abundance: .
v_gene: TRBV6-1
CDR3aa: CASSEWEAGELFF
CDR3nt: TGTGCCAGCAGTGAATGGGAGGCCGGGGAGCTGTTTTTT

d_gene: .
j_gene: TRBJ2-2
abundance: .
v_gene: TRBV7-9
CDR3aa: CASPLRVRRVAGELFF
CDR3nt: TGTGCCAGTCCCCTGAGGGTCAGGAGGGTAGCGGGGGAGCTGTTTTTT

d_gene: .
j_gene: TRBJ1-1
abundance: .
v_gene: TRBV30
CDR3aa: CAWSVSQDTEAFF
CDR3nt: TGTGCCTGGAGTGTGAGTCAGGACACTGAAGCTTTCTTT

d_gene: TRBD2
j_gene: TRBJ2-7
abundance: .
v_gene: TRBV11-3
CDR3aa: CASSPPGGGVRLWEQYF
CDR3nt: TGTGCCAGCAGCCCCCCGGGGGGGGGCGTACGGTTGTGGGAGCAGTACTTC

d_gene: .
j_gene: TRBJ1-6
abundance: .
v_gene: TRBV28
CDR3aa: CASSLSHNSPLHF
CDR3nt: TGTGCCAGCAGTTTATCTCATAATTCACCCCTCCACTTT

d_gene: TRBD1
j_gene: TRBJ2-3
abundance: .
v_gene: TRBV2
CDR3aa: CANRQGIGDTQYF
CDR3nt: TGTGCCAACAGACAGGGGATTGGTGATACGCAGTATTTT

d_gene: TRBD2
j_gene: TRBJ2-1
abundance: .
v_gene: TRBV2
CDR3aa: CASSVAGEGNEQFF
CDR3nt: TGTGCCAGCAGTGTCGCGGGGGAGGGGAATGAGCAGTTCTTC

d_gene: .
j_gene: TRBJ1-2
abundance: .
v_gene: TRBV9
CDR3aa: CASTPGGGSGYGYTF
CDR3nt: TGTGCCAGCACGCCCGGGGGGGGCTCTGGCTATGGCTACACCTTC

d_gene: TRBD2
j_gene: TRBJ2-7
abundance: .
v_gene: TRBV4-1
CDR3aa: CASSQEGGGGFRSYEQYF
CDR3nt: TGCGCCAGCAGCCAAGAGGGCGGGGGTGGTTTCCGCTCCTACGAGCAGTACTTC

d_gene: .
j_gene: TRBJ1-4
abundance: .
v_gene: TRBV2
CDR3aa: CASSEARDYATKLFF
CDR3nt: TGTGCCAGCAGTGAAGCACGGGATTATGCGACGAAACTGTTTTTT

d_gene: TRBD1
j_gene: TRBJ2-3
abundance: .
v_gene: TRBV10-3
CDR3aa: CAIRPGQGRGGSITDTQYF
CDR3nt: TGTGCCATCAGACCGGGACAGGGGAGAGGGGGATCAATCACAGATACGCAGTATTTT

d_gene: .
j_gene: TRBJ1-2
abundance: .
v_gene: TRBV5-1
CDR3aa: CASSLAGSHGYTF
CDR3nt: TGCGCCAGCAGCTTGGCCGGTTCGCATGGCTACACCTTC

d_gene: .
j_gene: TRBJ1-6
abundance: .
v_gene: TRBV7-2
CDR3aa: CASSATGTSPLHF
CDR3nt: TGTGCCAGCAGCGCCACAGGGACGTCACCCCTCCACTTT

d_gene: TRBD2
j_gene: TRBJ2-1
abundance: .
v_gene: TRBV3-1/TRBV3-2
CDR3aa: CASRPRRGGAYEQFF
CDR3nt: TGTGCCAGCAGGCCACGTCGCGGGGGGGCCTATGAGCAGTTCTTC

d_gene: TRBD1
j_gene: TRBJ1-6
abundance: .
v_gene: TRBV18
CDR3aa: CASSPPTGSYSPLHF
CDR3nt: TGTGCCAGCTCACCACCGACAGGGTCTTATTCACCCCTCCACTTT

d_gene: TRBD1
j_gene: TRBJ1-1
abundance: .
v_gene: TRBV18
CDR3aa: CASGDREVQNTEAFF
CDR3nt: TGTGCCAGCGGGGACAGGGAGGTTCAAAACACTGAAGCTTTCTTT

d_gene: TRBD2
j_gene: TRBJ2-3
abundance: .
v_gene: TRBV19
CDR3aa: CASSIQPLAGHTDTQYF
CDR3nt: TGTGCCAGTAGTATCCAACCTCTAGCGGGGCACACAGATACGCAGTATTTT

d_gene: .
j_gene: TRBJ1-6
abundance: .
v_gene: TRBV7-2
CDR3aa: CASSLTLAGDGSPLHF
CDR3nt: TGTGCCAGCAGCCTTACTTTGGCAGGGGACGGTTCACCCCTCCACTTT

d_gene: .
j_gene: TRBJ1-2
abundance: .
v_gene: TRBV25-1
CDR3aa: CASSELGGRVYGYTF
CDR3nt: TGTGCCAGCAGTGAATTGGGCGGCAGGGTTTATGGCTACACCTTC

d_gene: .
j_gene: TRBJ2-1
abundance: .
v_gene: TRBV3-1/TRBV3-2
CDR3aa: CASSPFYNEQFF
CDR3nt: TGTGCCAGCAGCCCATTCTACAATGAGCAGTTCTTC

d_gene: TRBD1
j_gene: TRBJ1-5
abundance: .
v_gene: TRBV28
CDR3aa: CASSLARTGGYQPQHF
CDR3nt: TGTGCCAGCAGTTTAGCCCGGACAGGAGGATATCAGCCCCAGCATTTT

d_gene: TRBD1
j_gene: TRBJ1-1
abundance: .
v_gene: TRBV29-1
CDR3aa: CSVEISWTGSTEAFF
CDR3nt: TGCAGCGTTGAAATAAGCTGGACAGGGAGTACTGAAGCTTTCTTT

d_gene: .
j_gene: TRBJ1-2
abundance: once
v_gene: TRBV7-9
CDR3aa: CASSLDTHAGGYTF
CDR3nt: TGTGCCAGCAGCTTAGATACACACGCTGGCGGCTACACCTTC

d_gene: TRBD2
j_gene: TRBJ2-3
abundance: .
v_gene: TRBV19
CDR3aa: CATKQAGNTDTQYF
CDR3nt: TGTGCCACCAAACAAGCGGGGAACACAGATACGCAGTATTTT

d_gene: .
j_gene: TRBJ2-7
abundance: .
v_gene: TRBV24-1
CDR3aa: CATSDSLQSEQYF
CDR3nt: TGTGCCACCAGTGACTCGTTGCAGTCTGAGCAGTACTTC

d_gene: TRBD1
j_gene: TRBJ1-2
abundance: .
v_gene: TRBV27
CDR3aa: CASSLSPRGQGYTF
CDR3nt: TGTGCCAGCAGTTTAAGCCCGCGGGGACAGGGCTACACCTTC

d_gene: .
j_gene: TRBJ1-2
abundance: .
v_gene: TRBV18
CDR3aa: CASSPPRGFIYGYTF
CDR3nt: TGTGCCAGCTCACCACCGCGGGGATTCATCTATGGCTACACCTTC

d_gene: TRBD1
j_gene: TRBJ1-6
abundance: .
v_gene: TRBV5-1
CDR3aa: CASSLSRLDRGDSPLHF
CDR3nt: TGCGCCAGCAGCTTGTCCAGACTGGACAGGGGAGATTCACCCCTCCACTTT

d_gene: .
j_gene: TRBJ2-4
abundance: .
v_gene: TRBV11-3
CDR3aa: CASSPLRDPLAKNIQYF
CDR3nt: TGTGCCAGCAGCCCACTCCGGGATCCACTAGCCAAAAACATTCAGTACTTC

d_gene: TRBD1
j_gene: TRBJ2-7
abundance: .
v_gene: TRBV5-4
CDR3aa: CASSQRDRETYEQYF
CDR3nt: TGTGCCAGCAGCCAGCGGGACAGGGAAACCTACGAGCAGTACTTC

d_gene: .
j_gene: TRBJ2-5
abundance: few
v_gene: TRBV7-8
CDR3aa: CASSLKRELAVGLPIKETQYF
CDR3nt: TGTGCCAGCAGCTTAAAGAGGGAACTAGCTGTGGGTCTGCCCATAAAAGAGACCCAGTACTTC

d_gene: .
j_gene: TRBJ2-2
abundance: .
v_gene: TRBV11-2
CDR3aa: CASSLSRANTGELFF
CDR3nt: TGTGCCAGCAGCTTAAGCAGGGCGAACACCGGGGAGCTGTTTTTT

d_gene: TRBD1
j_gene: TRBJ2-5
abundance: .
v_gene: TRBV7-9
CDR3aa: CASSFFPLRDREETQYF
CDR3nt: TGTGCCAGCAGCTTCTTCCCTTTGAGGGACAGGGAAGAGACCCAGTACTTC

d_gene: .
j_gene: TRBJ1-4
abundance: .
v_gene: TRBV9
CDR3aa: CASATNTATNEKLFF
CDR3nt: TGTGCCAGCGCTACTAACACTGCAACTAATGAAAAACTGTTTTTT

d_gene: .
j_gene: TRBJ1-2
abundance: .
v_gene: TRBV12-3/TRBV12-4
CDR3aa: CASSSGDGYTF
CDR3nt: TGTGCCAGCAGCTCCGGGGATGGCTACACCTTC

d_gene: TRBD1
j_gene: TRBJ1-2
abundance: .
v_gene: TRBV6-5
CDR3aa: CASTGQGVEGYTF
CDR3nt: TGTGCCTCCACCGGACAGGGGGTAGAGGGCTACACCTTC

d_gene: TRBD1
j_gene: TRBJ2-2
abundance: .
v_gene: TRBV18
CDR3aa: CASSSTGGDTGELFF
CDR3nt: TGTGCCAGCTCATCTACAGGGGGCGACACCGGGGAGCTGTTTTTT

d_gene: .
j_gene: TRBJ1-3
abundance: .
v_gene: TRBV3-1/TRBV3-2
CDR3aa: CASSQDLAQGNTIYF
CDR3nt: TGTGCCAGCAGCCAAGATCTGGCACAGGGAAACACCATATATTTT

d_gene: .
j_gene: TRBJ1-3
abundance: .
v_gene: TRBV2
CDR3aa: CASIRDSGNTIYF
CDR3nt: TGTGCCTCTATTCGGGACTCTGGAAACACCATATATTTT

d_gene: TRBD1
j_gene: TRBJ1-2
abundance: .
v_gene: TRBV4-3
CDR3aa: CASSQVSGGAYYGYTF
CDR3nt: TGCGCCAGCAGCCAAGTATCAGGGGGCGCTTACTATGGCTACACCTTC

d_gene: .
j_gene: TRBJ2-1
abundance: .
v_gene: TRBV7-2
CDR3aa: CASSLAGGGWNEQFF
CDR3nt: TGTGCCAGCAGCTTAGCAGGCGGGGGCTGGAATGAGCAGTTCTTC

d_gene: .
j_gene: TRBJ1-4
abundance: .
v_gene: TRBV28
CDR3aa: CASGTGLTNEKLFF
CDR3nt: TGTGCCAGCGGAACAGGTTTGACTAATGAAAAACTGTTTTTT

d_gene: TRBD1
j_gene: TRBJ1-1
abundance: .
v_gene: TRBV7-9
CDR3aa: CASSLPGTGGVAFF
CDR3nt: TGTGCCAGCAGCCTCCCCGGGACAGGGGGAGTTGCTTTCTTT

d_gene: TRBD2
j_gene: TRBJ2-1
abundance: .
v_gene: TRBV3-1/TRBV3-2
CDR3aa: CASSQELAGGPRGEQFF
CDR3nt: TGTGCCAGCAGCCAAGAGCTAGCGGGGGGACCCCGAGGTGAGCAGTTCTTC

d_gene: TRBD2
j_gene: TRBJ2-3
abundance: .
v_gene: TRBV3-1/TRBV3-2
CDR3aa: CASSQGAGATDTQYF
CDR3nt: TGTGCCAGCAGCCAAGGAGCGGGGGCCACAGATACGCAGTATTTT

d_gene: TRBD1
j_gene: TRBJ1-2
abundance: .
v_gene: TRBV15
CDR3aa: CATSRGTGSGYTF
CDR3nt: TGTGCCACCAGCCGTGGGACAGGGAGTGGCTACACCTTC

d_gene: .
j_gene: TRBJ1-5
abundance: .
v_gene: TRBV28
CDR3aa: CASSGYQPQHF
CDR3nt: TGTGCCAGCAGTGGCTATCAGCCCCAGCATTTT